Listed here are 18 T cell receptor beta chains from one sample, sequenced in a study of blood T cell repertoires in COVID-19. Here immunoSEQ multiplex PCR was the method, and the copy in TCRdb shows in-frame clones only, minus some. Of approximately 54,000 clones in the sample, about nine tenths were seen once. Sequenced: peripheral blood. The receptors derive from a woman between 40 and 50 years old with active COVID-19.

V is TRBV7-2 and J is TRBJ2-5; 9 nucleotides line up with TRBD2. The germline gives CDR1 SGHTA, CDR2 FQGNSA. V lost 6 bases, J lost 5 bases, and 10 bases stayed unmatched. The CDR3 has 15 amino acids. CDR3 in amino acids: CASSYQRGVGETQYF. Here the CDR3 DNA reads TGTGCCAGCAGTTACCAGCGGGGGGTCGGGGAGACCCAGTACTTC.

The chain recombines TRBV30 with TRBJ1-4; 8 bases fit TRBD1. Germline CDR1 reads GTSNPN; CDR2 reads SVGIG (reference sequence). The CDR3 has 16 amino acids. The junction had 13 bases not matched to a gene; V was cut back by 2 bases and J by 8 bases. CDR3 coding DNA: TGTGCCTGGAGTCTAGGACCAGGACAGGGAGGGGAAAAACTGTTTTTT. The encoded protein is CAWSLGPGQGGEKLFF.

The rearrangement joins TRBV13 to TRBJ2-7, with 9 bases that match TRBD1. After removal of 4 bases from V and 4 bases from J, the junction contained 5 bases not matched to a gene. Per germline, CDR1 PRHDT and CDR2 FYEKMQ (reference sequence). The CDR3 has 14 amino acids. The CDR3 loop is CASSYGTGIYEQYF. Written as DNA, the CDR3 is TGTGCCAGCAGCTATGGGACAGGGATTTACGAGCAGTACTTC.

Comments on this clone: Additional DNA sequences in this sample encode the identical CDR3. V gene TRBV11-2 combines with J gene TRBJ2-7; D is undetermined. V lost 1 base and J lost 4, with 2 bases in between. The CDR3 runs to 11 residues. Germline V gene lookup returns CDR1 SGHAT and CDR2 FQNNGV. The CDR3 nucleotides read TGTGCCAGCAGCTTAGCTTACGAGCAGTACTTC. Encoded protein: CASSLAYEQYF.

This clone occurred once. V is TRBV19 and J is TRBJ1-5, with D unresolved. The CDR3 is 12 amino acids. The germline gives CDR1 LNHDA, CDR2 SQIVND (reference sequence). V was clipped by 6 bases and J by 4 bases, with 7 bases between them. CDR3 DNA sequence: TGTGCCAGTAGGGGCGGGAATCAGCCCCAGCATTTT. Its protein product is CASRGGNQPQHF.

The chain uses TRBV14 and TRBJ2-3, with TRBD2 matching over 9 bases. The ends lost 4 bases at V and 5 bases at J; junction bases unmatched: 19. The CDR3 is 19 residues long. Germline V gives CDR1 SGHDN, CDR2 FVKESK. CDR3 amino acids: CASSPRVAGVLSWGDTQYF. In DNA, the CDR3 is TGTGCCAGCAGCCCTCGGGTAGCGGGGGTCCTCTCCTGGGGAGATACGCAGTATTTT.

As DNA, the CDR3 is TGTGCCAGCAGCTCACGAGTATCCTACAATGAGCAGTTCTTC. It is translated as CASSSRVSYNEQFF. The genes are TRBV7-9 and TRBJ2-1; D unresolved. The CDR3 spans 14 residues. CDR1 is SEHNR and CDR2 is FQNEAQ in the germline V gene (reference sequence). The germline V and J ends were trimmed by 4 bases and 1 base, with 8 bases remaining between them.

The V call is TRBV4-2, the J call TRBJ2-1; 12 bases are a match to TRBD2. The germline gives CDR1 LGHNA, CDR2 YNFKEQ. The CDR3 is 16 residues long. V was clipped by 5 bases and J by 7 bases; unmatched bases: 9. The CDR3 sequence is CASSFRLAGEANEQFF. The CDR3 nucleotides are TGTGCCAGCAGCTTTCGACTAGCGGGGGAAGCAAATGAGCAGTTCTTC.

V is TRBV7-6 and J is TRBJ1-1; TRBD1 matches 8 bases. The trim removed 4 bases at V and 2 bases at J, leaving 9 bases unmatched. The CDR3 runs to 16 residues. CDR1 and CDR2 (germline): SGHVS, FNYEAQ. The CDR3 sequence is CASSSPTGGSNTEAFF. The CDR3 DNA sequence: TGTGCCAGCAGCTCCCCTACAGGGGGGTCTAACACTGAAGCTTTCTTT.

The V and J genes are TRBV5-1 and TRBJ1-6; D possibly corresponds to TRBD1 (5 bases). Germline V gene sequence: CDR1 SGHRS, CDR2 YFSETQ. Trimming took off 0 bases at V and 10 bases at J, with 11 bases between the two ends. CDR3 length equals 14 residues. CDR3 region: CASSLEGFESPLHF. The CDR3 bases are TGCGCCAGCAGCTTGGAGGGGTTCGAATCACCCCTCCACTTT.

The chain combines TRBV5-1 with TRBJ1-3, with 9 bases identical to TRBD1. The trim removed 3 bases at V and 4 bases at J, leaving 8 bases unmatched. Per the germline V gene, CDR1 is SGHRS and CDR2 is YFSETQ. CDR3 length: 16 amino acids. The CDR3 bases are TGCGCCAGCAGCTGGGGGACAGGGTCGGGAGGAAACACCATATATTTT. It is translated as CASSWGTGSGGNTIYF. The full variable domain, its missing parts supplied by reference TRBV5-1 and TRBJ1-3, is KAGVTQTPRYLIKTRGQQVTLSCSPISGHRSVSWYQQTPGQGLQFLFEYFSETQRNKGNFPGRFSGRQFSNSRSEMNVSTLELGDSALYLCASSWGTGSGGNTIYFGEGSWLTVV.

The chain is built from TRBV9 and TRBJ1-1; no definite D call. V was clipped by 1 base and J by 5 bases, with 9 bases between them. The CDR3 totals 13 residues. CDR1 and CDR2 (germline): SGDLS, YYNGEE. The CDR3 here is CASSVMTQTEAFF. The CDR3 nucleotides read TGTGCCAGCAGCGTAATGACTCAGACTGAAGCTTTCTTT.

The rearrangement links TRBV4-2 to TRBJ2-5, with 12 bases fitting TRBD2. The length of the CDR3 is 16 residues. V lost 0 bases and J lost 4; bases outside the gene matches: 3. CDR1 LGHNA and CDR2 YNFKEQ come from the germline V gene. The CDR3 sequence: CASSQDPSGGAETQYF. CDR3 nucleotides: TGTGCCAGCAGCCAAGATCCTAGCGGGGGGGCAGAGACCCAGTACTTC.

V usage is TRBV4-3 and J usage is TRBJ1-1, with TRBD1 matching 7 bases. V lost 2 bases to trimming and J lost 0 bases; unmatched junction nucleotides: 3. The CDR3 has 15 residues. CDR1 and CDR2 (germline): LGHNA, YSLEER. CDR3 sequence: CASSQSTGVNTEAFF. In nucleotides, the CDR3 is TGCGCCAGCAGCCAAAGCACAGGGGTGAACACTGAAGCTTTCTTT.

The V call is TRBV30, the J call TRBJ1-2, with 10 nucleotides matching TRBD1. Germline assignment: CDR1 GTSNPN and CDR2 SVGIG (reference sequence). The CDR3 runs to 15 residues. V lost 2 bases and J lost 4; bases outside the gene matches: 7. In DNA form, the CDR3 reads TGTGCCTGGAGTATCGACAGGGGGCTGCTCTATGGCTACACCTTC. This translates into CAWSIDRGLLYGYTF.

This chain links TRBV6-1 with TRBJ2-7, with 12 bases aligning to TRBD1. V shed 3 bases and J 7 bases; nucleotides not matched to a gene: 4. The CDR3 loop spans 14 amino acids. The germline V gene has CDR1 MNHNS and CDR2 SASEGT. The CDR3 reads CASSDRDRGREQYF. The CDR3, as DNA: TGTGCCAGCAGTGACCGGGACAGGGGGCGTGAGCAGTACTTC.

V gene TRBV15 combines with J gene TRBJ2-1; 7 positions agree with TRBD2. The trim removed 0 bases at V and 7 bases at J, leaving 9 bases unmatched. Germline lookup yields CDR1 LNHNV and CDR2 YYDKDF (reference sequence). The CDR3 is 16 amino acids. Here the CDR3 reads CATSRDSGLGVNEQFF. The CDR3 bases are TGTGCCACCAGCAGAGATAGCGGACTAGGAGTGAATGAGCAGTTCTTC.

The chain uses TRBV11-3 and TRBJ2-1; 11 bases match TRBD2. This CDR3 has 16 amino acids. With 5 bases clipped from V and 8 bases from J, the junction kept 11 bases outside the gene matches. The germline gives CDR1 SGHNT, CDR2 YENEEA. The CDR3 nucleotides are TGTGCCAGCAGCGCCTACCTAGCGGGGGGCCGGGATGAGCAGTTCTTC. Translated, it gives CASSAYLAGGRDEQFF.